This TCR beta chain was recovered during a study of T-cell memory formation after mild COVID-19. TCR alpha and TCR beta cDNA libraries with sample barcodes and UMIs came from 5'RACE using constant-segment primers. Each CDR3 protein is one row after TCRdb ran MiXCR on the 5' RACE reads. The sample records 470,000 or so distinct CDR3 sequences, around 27% being singletons. This CDR3 comprises 14 residues. V shed 2 bases and J shed 4 bases, with 14 bases lying between them. Germline V CDR1 and CDR2: DFQATT, SNEGSKA (reference sequence). The J gene is TRBJ1-1, the V gene TRBV20-1, with D maybe TRBD1 (5 bases). Sequenced input: PBMCs or a T cell subset sorted from them (not recorded which). This receptor was obtained from an adult woman who had mild COVID-19 (a few samples of this study predate the infection). Cell type and time point are not known. The CDR3 loop reads CSARSLLQGTEAFF. CDR3 sequence (DNA): TGCAGTGCTAGATCCCTACTCCAGGGCACTGAAGCTTTCTTT.